This T cell receptor (beta chain) emerged from a study of cytomegalovirus exposure and HLA in healthy donors. Study as a whole: Earlier results showed approximately 110 million unique TCR beta sequences derived from some 190 million T cells.

General study points: A further, later analysis showed that HLA-associated TCR beta chains (compared with equally common others) were more clonally expanded. Presence/absence analyses rested on an assumption that sequencing depth was roughly uniform across donors. A later analysis showed TCR association rates differing by HLA locus, peaking at DRB1 and lowest at HLA-C.

V was clipped by 6 bases and J by 2 bases, with 14 bases between them. Per germline, CDR1 MNHEY and CDR2 SVGAGI. This CDR3 contains 14 residues. A remark on this clone: Its antigen remains unknown.

The PCR used 60 Vbeta and 13 Jbeta primers. The repertoire was sequenced with immunoSEQ multiplex PCR; TCRdb's copy has only in-frame clones and lacks some. The sample contains approximately 79,000 clones, almost 80% of which appear only once. J is TRBJ2-7 and V is TRBV6-5; no reliable D call. Material: PBMCs. The receptor comes from a woman aged 40 to 50 in good health and CMV-seropositive. This CDR3 is CASRRSPGPYEQYF. CDR3 DNA sequence: TGTGCCAGCAGACGATCTCCAGGTCCCTACGAGCAGTACTTC.